This T cell receptor (beta chain) was recovered during a study of blood T cell repertoires in COVID-19. V lost 0 bases, J lost 8 bases, and 16 bases lay in between. The germline CDR1 and CDR2 sequences are MGHRA and YSYEKL. This CDR3 spans 15 amino acids. Some clones are missing from TCRdb's copy, which holds only in-frame ones; the method was immunoSEQ multiplex PCR. Of around 70,000 clones listed, 80% to 90% are singletons. The chain is built from TRBV4-1 and TRBJ1-2; tentatively, D is TRBD1 (6 bases). This sequence originates from an elderly woman with active or convalescent COVID-19. The sample was peripheral blood. This CDR3 is CASSQETGSRGGYTF. CDR3 DNA sequence: TGCGCCAGCAGCCAAGAAACAGGGTCCCGGGGAGGCTACACCTTC.